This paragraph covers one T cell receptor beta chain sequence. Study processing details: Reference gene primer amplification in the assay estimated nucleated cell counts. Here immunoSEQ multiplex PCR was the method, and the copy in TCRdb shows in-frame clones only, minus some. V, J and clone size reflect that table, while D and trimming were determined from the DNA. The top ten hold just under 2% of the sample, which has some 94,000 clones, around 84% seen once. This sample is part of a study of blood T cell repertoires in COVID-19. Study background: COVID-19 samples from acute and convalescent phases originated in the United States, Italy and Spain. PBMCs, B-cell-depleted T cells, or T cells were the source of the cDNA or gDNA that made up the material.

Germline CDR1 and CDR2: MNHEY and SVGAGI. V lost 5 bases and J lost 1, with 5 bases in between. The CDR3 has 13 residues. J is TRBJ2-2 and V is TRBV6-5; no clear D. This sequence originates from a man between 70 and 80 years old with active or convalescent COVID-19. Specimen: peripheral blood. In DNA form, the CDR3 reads TGTGCCAGCAGTCGAGGGAACACCGGGGAGCTGTTTTTT. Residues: CASSRGNTGELFF.